There are a few counts of the clone carrying this TCR beta chain. Its antigen is undetermined. Trimming at V came to 0 bases and at J to 1 base, leaving 8 bases not matched to a gene. The germline V gene encodes CDR1 SGDLS and CDR2 YYNGEE. CDR3 length: 17 amino acids. This sample was included in a study of T cells after yellow fever vaccination. As for the study in general: SMART-Seq v4 Ultra Low Input served to prepare low-cell-number fractions.

Study-wide findings and caveats: Clonotypes appearing in both CD4 and CD8 compartments existed, and their share was small. In post-booster samples, most primary-vaccination clones reappeared (approximately 95% CD4, approximately 91% CD8).

A process of 5'RACE template switching, which added a universal primer site and UMIs, was used to make TCR cDNA. TCRdb ran MiXCR on the 5' RACE reads and lists one entry per CDR3 protein. The table records approximately 580,000 distinct CDR3 sequences, around 16% of them present only once. The source was PBMCs, collected 5 days after the first yellow fever vaccination. The chain uses TRBV9 and TRBJ1-1, with 8 bases fitting TRBD1. This clonotype originated in a man aged 18 to 35 who received the YFV17D yellow fever vaccine. The CDR3 region is CASSVGNSGTGNTEAFF. The CDR3 nucleotides read TGTGCCAGCAGCGTAGGGAACTCCGGGACAGGGAACACTGAAGCTTTCTTT.